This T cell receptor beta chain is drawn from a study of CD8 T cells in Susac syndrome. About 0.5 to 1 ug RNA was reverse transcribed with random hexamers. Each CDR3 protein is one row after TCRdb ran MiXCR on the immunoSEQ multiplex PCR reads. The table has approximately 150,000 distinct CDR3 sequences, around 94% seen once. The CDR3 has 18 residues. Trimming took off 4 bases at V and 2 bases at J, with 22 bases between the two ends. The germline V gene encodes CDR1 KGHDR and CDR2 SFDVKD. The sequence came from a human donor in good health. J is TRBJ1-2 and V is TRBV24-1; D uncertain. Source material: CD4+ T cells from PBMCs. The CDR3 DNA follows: TGTGCCACCAGTGACCCGAAACCCGGATCCGGGCCAAACTATGGCTACACCTTC. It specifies CATSDPKPGSGPNYGYTF.